These 26 T cell receptor beta chains were sequenced from one sample in a study of control samples from healthy donors and cancer patients. Profiled with immunoSEQ multiplex PCR; TCRdb holds only in-frame clones, not every one. The repertoire holds 150,000 to 200,000 clones, with roughly 92% as singletons. Material: blood. Receptors were obtained from a woman in her late teens or twenties in good health.

V is TRBV29-1 and J is TRBJ1-5; D ambiguous. The CDR3 spans 13 residues. V dropped 1 base and J dropped 5 bases, with 9 bases sitting between them. Germline loops: CDR1 SQVTM, CDR2 ANQGSEA. CDR3 in DNA: TGCAGCGTTGAAGTTCGGGGTGATCAGCCCCAGCATTTT. Its protein is CSVEVRGDQPQHF.

V gene TRBV9 combines with J gene TRBJ2-1; D tentatively fits TRBD1 or TRBD2 (7 bases each). Germline CDR1 reads SGDLS; CDR2 reads YYNGEE. The CDR3 is made up of 15 amino acids. The ends were cut back, 4 bases at V and 4 bases at J, with 15 bases in the middle. The CDR3 loop reads CASSTPGGGYNEQFF. The CDR3 DNA is TGTGCCAGCAGCACCCCAGGGGGAGGGTACAATGAGCAGTTCTTC.

The rearrangement links TRBV2 to TRBJ2-7; possibly TRBD1 for D (6 bases). CDR1 and CDR2 from the germline V gene are SNHLY and FYNNEI. Trimming removed 8 bases from V and 7 bases from J, with 21 bases in between. This CDR3 contains 14 residues. CDR3 sequence: CASGAEGQREEQYF. CDR3 coding DNA: TGTGCCAGCGGGGCGGAAGGACAGAGGGAAGAGCAGTACTTC. Based on the CDR3 plus reference TRBV2 and TRBJ2-7, the full variable domain is EPEVTQTPSHQVTQMGQEVILRCVPISNHLYFYWYRQILGQKVEFLVSFYNNEISEKSEIFDDQFSVERPDGSNFTLKIRSTKLEDSAMYFCASGAEGQREEQYFGPGTRLTVT.

The chain uses TRBV9 and TRBJ1-1; a possible D gene is TRBD1 (5 bases). The CDR3 sequence is 14 residues long. V lost 3 bases to trimming and J lost 5 bases, with 14 bases between them. Per germline, CDR1 SGDLS and CDR2 YYNGEE. This chain's CDR3 is CASSGGAGYTEAFF. DNA for the CDR3: TGTGCCAGCAGCGGAGGGGCGGGTTATACTGAAGCTTTCTTT.

This chain connects TRBV7-8 to TRBJ1-5, with D possibly TRBD1 on 6 matching bases. The V end was cut by 5 bases, the J end by 7 bases, with 18 bases between. There are 15 residues in the CDR3. Germline V gene sequence: CDR1 SGHVS, CDR2 FQNEAQ. The CDR3 nucleotides are TGTGCCAGCAGCCCCGGCAGGGGTCCAAACCAGCCCCAGCATTTT. Its translation: CASSPGRGPNQPQHF.

In nucleotides, the CDR3 is TGTGCCAGCTCACCGGTACAGCTGAACACTGAAGCTTTCTTT. It yields the protein CASSPVQLNTEAFF. The chain joins TRBV18 to TRBJ1-1; D is undetermined. CDR3 length: 14 residues. V lost 3 bases and J 0 bases, leaving 8 bases between the germline ends. Germline V lookup: CDR1 KGHSH, CDR2 LQKENI.

The table lists this clone with a count of one. The V and J genes are TRBV19 and TRBJ1-2, with D possibly TRBD1 on 6 matching bases. The CDR3 spans 16 residues. Trimming left V 0 bases short and J 7 bases short, with 18 bases between. The germline V gene encodes CDR1 LNHDA and CDR2 SQIVND (reference sequence). In DNA, the CDR3 is TGTGCCAGTAGTATAGATCGGGGGGCTCACTTCTCTGGCTACACCTTC. Protein: CASSIDRGAHFSGYTF.

The gene calls are TRBV5-1 and TRBJ1-5; TRBD1 might be the D (5 bases). The CDR3 consists of 15 residues. The germline V gene has CDR1 SGHRS and CDR2 YFSETQ. Deletions cut 6 bases from V and 6 bases from J, with 19 bases between. For the CDR3, the DNA is TGCGCCAGCAACACATTGACAGCGGCTTCTCAGCCCCAGCATTTT. Its translation: CASNTLTAASQPQHF.

J is TRBJ2-2 and V is TRBV6-5; unclear D gene. This CDR3 region has 12 residues. V was shortened by 5 bases and J by 9 bases, with 10 bases between the two germline ends. Germline V gene data show CDR1 as MNHEY and CDR2 as SVGAGI. This chain's CDR3 is CASSRAAWELFF. DNA of the CDR3: TGTGCCAGCAGTAGGGCTGCCTGGGAGCTGTTTTTT.

The V and J genes are TRBV28 and TRBJ2-1; TRBD2 agrees at 15 bases. The CDR3 sequence is 16 residues long. CDR1 is MDHEN, CDR2 SYDVKM, per germline. With V trimmed by 2 bases and J by 7 bases, 3 bases remained unmatched. The CDR3 bases are TGTGCCAGCAGTTTAGTGGGACTAGCGGGAGGAAATGAGCAGTTCTTC. Amino acids: CASSLVGLAGGNEQFF.

This chain uses TRBV4-3 with TRBJ2-1, with D possibly TRBD1 on 5 matching bases. The V gene lost 2 bases and the J gene lost 6 bases, with 17 bases spanning the gap. The CDR3 has 16 residues. Germline values: CDR1 LGHNA, CDR2 YSLEER. The CDR3 DNA follows: TGCGCCAGCAGCCAAAACTTACCACCGGACACCAATGAGCAGTTCTTC. The encoded protein is CASSQNLPPDTNEQFF.

This clone has only one observation. The chain is built from TRBV28 and TRBJ1-1; no clear D gene. Germline CDR1 MDHEN, CDR2 SYDVKM. Trimming removed 0 bases from V and 2 bases from J, with 7 bases in between. CDR3 length equals 14 residues. In DNA, the CDR3 is TGTGCCAGCAGTTTATGGCAGACCAACACTGAAGCTTTCTTT. Amino acid sequence: CASSLWQTNTEAFF.

This sequence joins TRBV5-6 and TRBJ1-4, with D maybe TRBD1 (5 bases). Trimming left V 0 bases short and J 3 bases short, with 12 bases between. The CDR3 has 16 amino acids. Germline V gene data show CDR1 as SGHDT and CDR2 as YYEEEE. The CDR3 DNA is TGTGCCAGCAGCTTGGCCGGGGGGGAGGCTAATGAAAAACTGTTTTTT. Its translation: CASSLAGGEANEKLFF.

The chain joins TRBV18 to TRBJ1-2, with a tentative D call TRBD1 (6 bases). V lost 3 bases and J 4 bases, leaving 15 bases between the germline ends. The germline V gene has CDR1 KGHSH and CDR2 LQKENI. CDR3 length: 15 amino acids. CDR3 amino acids: CASSPNKDRGYGYTF. The CDR3 nucleotides are TGTGCCAGCTCACCGAACAAGGACAGAGGCTATGGCTACACCTTC.

J is TRBJ2-3 and V is TRBV18; a weak D match, TRBD2 (5 bases). In germline, CDR1 is KGHSH, CDR2 LQKENI. This CDR3 comprises 14 residues. The germline V and J ends were trimmed by 2 bases and 4 bases, with 10 bases remaining between them. The CDR3 nucleotides read TGTGCCAGCTCACCAAGAGACTACGCAGATACGCAGTATTTT. Protein sequence: CASSPRDYADTQYF.

In this sample, this clone turned up a few times. The chain uses TRBV6-6 and TRBJ1-3, with D maybe TRBD1 (6 bases). V was shortened by 5 bases and J by 4 bases, with 21 bases between the two germline ends. The CDR3 has 17 residues. In germline, CDR1 is MNHNY, CDR2 SVGAGI (reference sequence). The CDR3 sequence is CASSPHFNRVRGNTIYF. In DNA form, the CDR3 reads TGTGCCAGCAGTCCTCACTTTAACAGGGTGAGGGGAAACACCATATATTTT.

This chain uses TRBV11-3 with TRBJ1-6; D is ambiguous. Germline V gene lookup returns CDR1 SGHNT and CDR2 YENEEA. This CDR3 region has 13 residues. Trimming cost V 5 bases and J 7 bases, with 9 bases left between them. CDR3 nucleotides: TGTGCCAGCAGCAGGAGCGGGAATTCACCCCTCCACTTT. It encodes CASSRSGNSPLHF.

The chain couples TRBV7-9 to TRBJ2-1; 8 nucleotides match TRBD1. The CDR3 extends over 13 amino acids. Germline loops: CDR1 SEHNR, CDR2 FQNEAQ (reference sequence). The junction had 7 bases not matched to a gene; V was cut back by 6 bases and J by 9 bases. As DNA, the CDR3 is TGTGCCAGCAGGTCTCAGGGGGCCGGTGAGCAGTTCTTC. Translating it yields CASRSQGAGEQFF.

This rearrangement joins TRBV5-4 to TRBJ2-2; TRBD1 is a possible D gene (7 bases). V lost 3 bases to trimming and J lost 4 bases, with 16 bases between them. The CDR3 consists of 16 residues. Germline V CDR1 and CDR2: SGHNT, YYREEE (reference sequence). In nucleotides, the CDR3 is TGTGCCAGCAGCTCGGCCCGACAGGGAGGCACCGGGGAGCTGTTTTTT. This codes for CASSSARQGGTGELFF.

This chain connects TRBV18 to TRBJ2-1; D remains unclear. Germline CDR1 is KGHSH and CDR2 is LQKENI. Between the trimmed V and J ends, which lost 3 bases and 7 bases, there was a span of 10 bases. This CDR3 comprises 13 residues. CDR3 residues: CASSPGILNEQFF. In nucleotides, the CDR3 is TGTGCCAGCTCACCGGGGATTTTGAATGAGCAGTTCTTC.

This chain connects TRBV6-2 or TRBV6-3 to TRBJ2-5, with a weak D call TRBD1 (6 bases). Trimming took 3 bases from V and 5 from J, leaving 16 bases between them. Germline V gene data show CDR1 as MNHEY and CDR2 as SVGEGT. This CDR3 is 15 amino acids long. The CDR3 nucleotides read TGTGCCAGCAGTTATGGGACACCAAACTGGGAGACCCAGTACTTC. Amino acids: CASSYGTPNWETQYF.

The gene calls are TRBV5-1 and TRBJ2-7; 7 nucleotides align to TRBD1. The CDR3 runs 14 residues. CDR1 and CDR2 from the germline V gene are SGHRS and YFSETQ. V gave up 2 bases and J gave up 2 bases; unmatched junction bases: 4. CDR3 in amino acids: CASSFGRGTYEQYF. The CDR3 nucleotides read TGCGCCAGCAGCTTTGGCAGGGGGACCTACGAGCAGTACTTC.

The V call is TRBV6-2 or TRBV6-3, the J call TRBJ2-3, with a tentative D call TRBD2 (5 bases). This CDR3 region has 15 residues. The V and J ends lost 2 bases and 4 bases respectively, with 13 bases between them. Looked up from germline, CDR1 is MNHEY and CDR2 is SVGEGT. The CDR3 nucleotides are TGTGCCAGCAGTTACGACTACCATGGAGCAGATACGCAGTATTTT. It encodes CASSYDYHGADTQYF.

In its sample, this clone was seen once. The chain carries TRBV7-3 and TRBJ1-1; 9 positions agree with TRBD1. V trimming: 0 bases; J trimming: 5 bases; junction bases outside the gene matches: 10. The CDR3 sequence is 17 residues long. Germline CDR1 and CDR2: SGHTA and FQGTGA. The CDR3 reads CASSLTGLDRGSTEAFF. CDR3 sequence (DNA): TGTGCCAGCAGCTTAACGGGGCTCGACAGGGGGTCAACTGAAGCTTTCTTT.

V is TRBV11-2 and J is TRBJ1-1; tentatively, D is TRBD1 (5 bases). In germline, CDR1 is SGHAT, CDR2 FQNNGV. The V gene lost 5 bases and the J gene lost 3 bases, with 7 bases spanning the gap. The CDR3 loop spans 12 amino acids. The CDR3 region is CASSIGDTEAFF. In DNA, the CDR3 is TGTGCCAGCAGCATAGGGGACACTGAAGCTTTCTTT.

This chain uses TRBV12-3 or TRBV12-4 with TRBJ2-1; D is uncertain. Trimming pared 4 bases from V and 9 bases from J, leaving 4 bases between. The CDR3 length is 10 residues. This CDR3 is CASSYIEQFF. The CDR3 region has the DNA TGTGCCAGCAGTTATATTGAGCAGTTCTTC.